This T cell receptor (beta chain) appears in the sequencing data of a study of OX40 agonist ivuxolimab in advanced cancers. Study-level information: Ivuxolimab, an agonistic anti-OX40 (CD134) antibody, was given to patients. Broader study findings: On average, CD8+ T cells showed a greater number of expanded clones than CD4+.

Comments on this clone: The antigen is undetermined.

Data came from immunoSEQ multiplex PCR; TCRdb stores just in-frame clones and leaves some out. The sample includes around 80,000 clones, approximately 89% of them seen just once. The source of this sequence is an adult with an advanced solid tumor such as melanoma, head and neck, liver or kidney cancer. The specimen comprised CD4+ or CD8+ T cells sorted from blood, sampled in a trial of the OX40 agonist ivuxolimab.

The CDR3 bases are TGTGCCAGCAGCTTAGGACACGGGAACACCGGGGAGCTGTTTTTT. Translation gives CASSLGHGNTGELFF. The chain uses TRBV11-3 and TRBJ2-2; no definite D call. The length of the CDR3 is 15 residues. V lost 1 base and J lost 1, with 7 bases in between. The germline V gene has CDR1 SGHNT and CDR2 YENEEA.